Below are 26 T cell receptor beta chains sequenced from a single sample in a study of blood T cell repertoires in COVID-19. The protocol was immunoSEQ multiplex PCR, while the TCRdb copy is restricted to in-frame clones and leaves out a portion. The sample lists hundreds of thousands of clones, about 90% occurring once. The sample was PBMCs or T cells enriched from blood (not recorded which). These receptors came from a man aged 45-65 years who had been exposed to COVID-19.

The chain combines TRBV9 with TRBJ1-1; the D is unclear. Trimming left V 4 bases short and J 1 base short, with 8 bases between. The CDR3 extends over 13 amino acids. CDR1 is SGDLS and CDR2 is YYNGEE in the germline V gene. The CDR3 DNA is TGTGCCAGCAGCAGATCGGGGAACACTGAAGCTTTCTTT. Residues: CASSRSGNTEAFF.

The chain has TRBV9 and TRBJ1-2; 7 bases fit TRBD1. CDR3 length equals 15 residues. Germline trimming cut 2 bases from V and 6 bases from J; bases unmatched to any gene: 10. Germline V gene lookup returns CDR1 SGDLS and CDR2 YYNGEE. The CDR3 loop reads CASSVGQDKWDGYTF. CDR3 bases: TGTGCCAGCAGCGTCGGACAGGACAAGTGGGATGGCTACACCTTC.

The V and J genes are TRBV9 and TRBJ2-2; TRBD2 might be the D (5 bases). The length of the CDR3 is 16 residues. V lost 1 base to trimming and J lost 3 bases, with 13 bases between them. CDR1 is SGDLS, CDR2 YYNGEE, per germline. The CDR3 sequence is CASSVLGNGDTGELFF. In DNA form, the CDR3 reads TGTGCCAGCAGCGTACTCGGAAACGGGGACACCGGGGAGCTGTTTTTT.

The chain recombines TRBV7-3 with TRBJ1-3; 9 bases are a match to TRBD1. The germline V gene has CDR1 SGHTA and CDR2 FQGTGA. The CDR3 is made up of 17 amino acids. V was pared by 1 base and J by 4 bases, with 8 bases of the junction left unmatched. For the CDR3, the DNA is TGTGCCAGCAGCTTAAATGCGGGACAGGGCCTAGGAAACACCATATATTTT. It encodes CASSLNAGQGLGNTIYF.

This rearrangement joins TRBV24-1 to TRBJ2-2; 9 bases line up with TRBD2. The V and J ends lost 9 bases and 3 bases, in that order; junction bases with no gene match: 7. This CDR3 has 15 residues. Per germline, CDR1 KGHDR and CDR2 SFDVKD. The CDR3 loop reads CATAGREGDTGELFF. CDR3 coding DNA: TGTGCCACCGCCGGGCGGGAGGGTGACACCGGGGAGCTGTTTTTT.

The rearrangement uses TRBV5-4 and TRBJ1-2; D perhaps matches TRBD1 (6 bases). Trimming took 6 bases from V and 1 from J, leaving 16 bases between them. The CDR3 is 15 amino acids. CDR1 SGHNT and CDR2 YYREEE come from the germline V gene (reference sequence). CDR3 sequence (DNA): TGTGCCAGCACCCTCCCAGGGGTAGTTAACTATGGCTACACCTTC. It translates to CASTLPGVVNYGYTF.

V gene TRBV5-1 combines with J gene TRBJ2-3; tentatively, D is TRBD2 (6 bases). The germline CDR1 and CDR2 sequences are SGHRS and YFSETQ. V gave up 3 bases and J gave up 4 bases, with 12 bases separating them. This CDR3 is built from 14 residues. Here the CDR3 reads CASSSPSDSDTQYF. Written as DNA, the CDR3 is TGCGCCAGCAGCTCACCTAGCGACTCAGATACGCAGTATTTT.

This clone was seen once. This chain uses TRBV5-4 with TRBJ1-2; a possible D gene is TRBD1 (6 bases). The germline V and J ends were trimmed by 4 bases and 0 bases, with 10 bases remaining between them. There are 14 residues in the CDR3. Germline lookup yields CDR1 SGHNT and CDR2 YYREEE (reference sequence). DNA of the CDR3: TGTGCCAGCAGCCCGTCAGGGGCTAACTATGGCTACACCTTC. Translation gives CASSPSGANYGYTF. The variable domain in full, completed from reference TRBV5-4 and TRBJ1-2, reads ETGVTQSPTHLIKTRGQQVTLRCSSQSGHNTVSWYQQALGQGPQFIFQYYREEENGRGNFPPRFSGLQFPNYSSELNVNALELDDSALYLCASSPSGANYGYTFGSGTRLTVV.

This chain links TRBV5-4 with TRBJ2-2; D is undetermined. Germline V gene data show CDR1 as SGHNT and CDR2 as YYREEE (reference sequence). Trimming took 3 bases from V and 1 from J, leaving 13 bases between them. The CDR3 spans 16 residues. This chain's CDR3 is CASSSPVLQNTGELFF. DNA for the CDR3: TGTGCCAGCAGCTCCCCGGTACTACAGAACACCGGGGAGCTGTTTTTT.

The J gene is TRBJ1-6, the V gene TRBV5-1, with 8 nucleotides matching TRBD1. The CDR3 is 14 amino acids. Germline lookup yields CDR1 SGHRS and CDR2 YFSETQ. V shed 2 bases, J shed 10 bases, and the junction held 5 bases outside the gene matches. CDR3 sequence (DNA): TGCGCCAGCAGCTTCACAGGGGGTGACTCACCCCTCCACTTT. This codes for CASSFTGGDSPLHF.

The chain links TRBV18 to TRBJ2-1; tentatively, D is TRBD1 (6 bases). The CDR3 runs 15 residues. V gave up 8 bases and J gave up 8 bases, with 22 bases separating them. Looked up from germline, CDR1 is KGHSH and CDR2 is LQKENI. CDR3 amino acids: CASQDRADFPHEQFF. For the CDR3, the DNA is TGTGCCAGCCAGGACAGAGCTGACTTCCCCCATGAGCAGTTCTTC.

The CDR3 spells CASSYRGGTYNSPLHF. The CDR3 DNA follows: TGTGCCAGCAGTTACAGGGGTGGCACCTATAATTCACCCCTCCACTTT. The chain carries TRBV27 and TRBJ1-6, with 7 bases matching TRBD1. V was pared by 4 bases and J by 2 bases, with 5 bases of the junction left unmatched. The CDR3 is made up of 16 amino acids. CDR1 is MNHEY, CDR2 SMNVEV, per germline (reference sequence).

The V and J genes are TRBV20-1 and TRBJ1-4; TRBD1 might be the D (6 bases). The CDR3 sequence is 14 residues long. Germline CDR1 and CDR2: DFQATT and SNEGSKA (reference sequence). Trimming pared 3 bases from V and 5 bases from J, leaving 13 bases between. The CDR3 sequence: CSASYTGSNEKLFF. Here the CDR3 DNA reads TGCAGTGCTAGTTACACAGGGTCAAATGAAAAACTGTTTTTT.

The chain recombines TRBV5-5 with TRBJ2-2; 9 positions match TRBD1. With 7 bases clipped from V and 7 bases from J, the junction kept 8 bases outside the gene matches. Germline lookup yields CDR1 SGHKS and CDR2 YYEKEE (reference sequence). This CDR3 comprises 14 residues. The CDR3 region has the DNA TGTGCCAGCCTAAAACAGGGGGCTGGCGGGGAGCTGTTTTTT. Translation: CASLKQGAGGELFF.

The CDR3 coding sequence is TGCGCCAGCAGCTTGGTGGGGCGAGGTAATTCACCCCTCCACTTT. Translating gives CASSLVGRGNSPLHF. This chain connects TRBV5-1 to TRBJ1-6; a possible D gene is TRBD1 (5 bases). V was shortened by 0 bases and J by 6 bases, with 10 bases between the two germline ends. The CDR3 runs 15 residues. Germline loops: CDR1 SGHRS, CDR2 YFSETQ.

The J gene is TRBJ1-5, the V gene TRBV28; 7 positions match TRBD1. Trimming at V came to 5 bases and at J to 2 bases, leaving 6 bases not matched to a gene. Germline V gene lookup returns CDR1 MDHEN and CDR2 SYDVKM. The CDR3 length is 15 residues. The CDR3 sequence is CASSQTGKGNQPQHF. The DNA of the CDR3 is TGTGCCAGCAGTCAGACAGGGAAAGGCAATCAGCCCCAGCATTTT.

The count of this clone is one. This chain joins TRBV11-2 and TRBJ1-3, with a weak D call TRBD1 (6 bases). CDR3 length equals 14 residues. Trimming pared 2 bases from V and 4 bases from J, leaving 9 bases between. In germline, CDR1 is SGHAT, CDR2 FQNNGV. The CDR3 is CASSLPGVGNTIYF. Here the CDR3 DNA reads TGTGCCAGCAGCTTACCAGGGGTCGGAAACACCATATATTTT.

The chain uses TRBV9 and TRBJ1-1; 8 bases map to TRBD1. This CDR3 spans 15 amino acids. The trim removed 0 bases at V and 5 bases at J, leaving 6 bases unmatched. Germline CDR1 is SGDLS and CDR2 is YYNGEE. DNA for the CDR3: TGTGCCAGCAGCGTAGTACCAGGGGGCAGAACTGAAGCTTTCTTT. This sequence encodes CASSVVPGGRTEAFF. Looking up the rest from reference TRBV9 and TRBJ1-1 gives the full variable domain: DSGVTQTPKHLITATGQRVTLRCSPRSGDLSVYWYQQSLDQGLQFLIQYYNGEERAKGNILERFSAQQFPDLHSELNLSSLELGDSALYFCASSVVPGGRTEAFFGQGTRLTVV.

The rearrangement uses TRBV6-5 and TRBJ1-4; 9 bases map to TRBD1. Germline CDR1 MNHEY, CDR2 SVGAGI. V was clipped by 2 bases and J by 3 bases; unmatched bases: 1. This CDR3 is built from 15 residues. Written as DNA, the CDR3 is TGTGCCAGCAGTTACGGGGACAGGGCTAATGAAAAACTGTTTTTT. The encoded protein is CASSYGDRANEKLFF.

In this sample, this clone turned up a few times. The V call is TRBV5-1, the J call TRBJ2-2, with 9 bases that match TRBD2. V shed 5 bases and J 4 bases; nucleotides not matched to a gene: 3. The CDR3 has 14 residues. Germline CDR1 reads SGHRS; CDR2 reads YFSETQ. In nucleotides, the CDR3 is TGCGCCAGCAGTAGCGGGAGTATCACCGGGGAGCTGTTTTTT. Protein: CASSSGSITGELFF.

The CDR3 nucleotides read TGTGCCAGCAGCTTAGTAACAGGGGGTATTTTGGAGTTCTTC. Amino acids: CASSLVTGGILEFF. V gene TRBV7-9 combines with J gene TRBJ2-1, with 8 bases matching TRBD1. This CDR3 spans 14 amino acids. J was trimmed by 14 bases and V by 1 base; bases with no gene match: 10. The V gene's germline CDR1 is SEHNR and CDR2 FQNEAQ (reference sequence).

The chain's CDR3 is CASSPDRRGQPQHF. The CDR3 DNA follows: TGTGCCAGCAGTCCGGACCGACGGGGTCAGCCCCAGCATTTT. The chain combines TRBV2 with TRBJ1-5, with no clear D. V lost 5 bases and J lost 6, with 14 bases in between. CDR1 and CDR2 (germline): SNHLY, FYNNEI. The CDR3 is 14 amino acids.

The chain joins TRBV28 to TRBJ1-2, with 9 bases lining up with TRBD1. Germline V gene sequence: CDR1 MDHEN, CDR2 SYDVKM. The CDR3 is 14 amino acids. V gave up 4 bases and J gave up 7 bases; unmatched junction bases: 7. As DNA, the CDR3 is TGTGCCAGCAGTTATAGCAGGACAGGGGCTGGCTACACCTTC. It is translated as CASSYSRTGAGYTF.

This chain joins TRBV5-1 and TRBJ1-3; 8 bases match TRBD1. The germline gives CDR1 SGHRS, CDR2 YFSETQ. This CDR3 is 16 amino acids long. V lost 0 bases to trimming and J lost 2 bases; unmatched junction nucleotides: 4. DNA for the CDR3: TGCGCCAGCAGCTTGGATGCAGGGGGCACTGGAAACACCATATATTTT. Translating gives CASSLDAGGTGNTIYF.

The chain is built from TRBV11-3 and TRBJ2-4, with no clear D. The V end was cut by 3 bases, the J end by 4 bases, with 7 bases between. Germline loops: CDR1 SGHNT, CDR2 YENEEA. This CDR3 is built from 13 residues. CDR3 in DNA: TGTGCCAGCAGCTTCTACCGGAAAAACATTCAGTACTTC. Protein sequence: CASSFYRKNIQYF.

The V call is TRBV19, the J call TRBJ2-5, with D perhaps matching TRBD2 (5 bases). Deletions cut 4 bases from V and 4 bases from J, with 16 bases between. CDR1 is LNHDA, CDR2 SQIVND, per germline (reference sequence). There are 15 residues in the CDR3. Here the CDR3 DNA reads TGTGCCAGTAGTACGGGCGGGTGGAGTGGAGAGACCCAGTACTTC. It encodes CASSTGGWSGETQYF. Supplemented by reference TRBV19 and TRBJ2-5, the full variable domain reads DGGITQSPKYLFRKEGQNVTLSCEQNLNHDAMYWYRQDPGQGLRLIYYSQIVNDFQKGDIAEGYSVSREKKESFPLTVTSAQKNPTAFYLCASSTGGWSGETQYFGPGTRLLVL.